Included here is one T cell receptor beta chain sequence, with context. In this sample, this clone turned up a few times. What antigen it recognizes has not been identified. No much larger clonotype is one base removed from it; base qualities were not supplied. Looking up the germline V gene yields CDR1 SNHLY and CDR2 FYNNEI. A distance of 10 bases separates the germline ends of V and J, which lose 6 bases and 7 bases respectively. Including the terminal cysteine and phenylalanine, the CDR3 comprises 11 residues. CDR3 DNA is the only sequence kept; it has 33 bases, read in frame from the first base. The meaning of the sample's time point label: around 22 weeks on oral tofacitinib. The label giving this sample's treatment or condition can be read as: oral pan-JAK inhibitor, 5-10 mg twice daily. Peripheral blood and lesional scalp punch biopsies were obtained from patients with alopecia areata. PBMCs were separated by density centrifugation and stained for CD3, CD4 and CD8, after which CD4+ and CD8+ T cells were sorted on a FACSAria.

The sample belongs to a study of CD8+ T cells in alopecia areata (dated by TCRdb to 2016 to 2019). Turning to the overall study: Treated patients were enrolled in an open-label pilot trial of oral tofacitinib at 5 to 10 mg twice daily for moderate-to-severe alopecia areata. TCRbeta CDR3 regions were amplified by immunoSEQ multiplex PCR using 35 Vbeta forward and 13 Jbeta reverse primers. Biopsies were taken from tofacitinib-treated patients at baseline and again at 4 and 24 weeks into treatment, and several of those patients also had a later scalp biopsy. Patients stayed on tofacitinib for 6 to 18 months and then had 6 months of follow-up off drug so that delayed response and recurrence could be assessed. RNA was obtained with the PAXgene miRNA kit for fixed scalp, the miRNeasy kit for PBMCs, and the RNeasy kit for mouse skin. In both human patients and the C3H/HeJ mouse model, the study applied high-throughput TCRbeta sequencing to look at T cell clonal expansion in alopecia areata. Human TCRbeta sequencing covered scalp tissue and sorted CD4+ and CD8+ peripheral blood T cells from patchy and totalis/universalis alopecia areata patients and healthy controls. The SALT score, which quantifies the percentage of affected scalp surface area, was used to measure disease severity in treated patients. Scalp clonality was compared across normal scalp (n=4), patchy alopecia areata scalp (n=8), and alopecia totalis/universalis scalp (n=8).

What the study reported, not specific to this receptor: Resident alphabeta T cells in normal human skin are also sequenced, complicating scalp TCR repertoire analysis, unlike mouse skin dominated by gammadelta T cells. Scalp clonality and the number of expanded CD8+ clones among the top 100 scalp clones were significantly decreased by tofacitinib. Compared with mice, TCR sequences shared between patients were less clear, possibly partly because of HLA diversity across the patient population. Because the treated cohort was small and had only one nonresponder, larger studies are needed to examine links between baseline CD8+ expansion and response. During tofacitinib treatment, many expanded lesional clones remained in scalp and blood, and this persistence may partly explain relapse after treatment is stopped. Higher clonality and more expanded CD8+ clones were observed in lesional scalp than in normal scalp, particularly in alopecia totalis/universalis, a finding suggestive of antigenic drive.

Libraries came from the immunoSEQ multiplex PCR assay. RNA was extracted from all samples and reverse transcribed into cDNA, which served as template for TCR sequencing. First-strand cDNA was synthesized using SuperScript III with a 2:1 mix of oligo-dT and random hexamers. A synthetic immune receptor repertoire was used to measure amplification bias, and any remaining bias was corrected computationally. The original methods were these. Raw reads were preprocessed to remove errors, and CDR3 was defined by IMGT conventions from the conserved cysteine to phenylalanine. Clonality was computed by normalizing Shannon entropy by log2 of the number of productive unique TCRs and subtracting the result from 1. CD4 or CD8 identity of scalp clones was inferred by cross-referencing scalp TCRbeta sequences with sorted blood CD4 and CD8 repertoires. TCRdb limited this immuneACCESS table to in-frame rearrangements with V and J called. A share of clones is missing; checked studies link under half to unresolved V genes, and the rest is unexplained. That table supplies the V and J calls and clone size; D and trimming were determined from the DNA. Here the sample has 170,000 or so clones; roughly 61% occur a single time. The ten largest clonotypes hold roughly 12% of the sample.

The specimen comprised CD8+ T cells sorted from blood, sampled at week 24, from a patient treated with tofacitinib. The sequence was obtained from a human donor with alopecia areata. The V and J genes are TRBV2 and TRBJ2-7; the D segment cannot be called with confidence. DNA sequence: TGTGCCAGCAGGGTGGGTGGGGAGCAGTACTTC. It is translated as CASRVGGEQYF.